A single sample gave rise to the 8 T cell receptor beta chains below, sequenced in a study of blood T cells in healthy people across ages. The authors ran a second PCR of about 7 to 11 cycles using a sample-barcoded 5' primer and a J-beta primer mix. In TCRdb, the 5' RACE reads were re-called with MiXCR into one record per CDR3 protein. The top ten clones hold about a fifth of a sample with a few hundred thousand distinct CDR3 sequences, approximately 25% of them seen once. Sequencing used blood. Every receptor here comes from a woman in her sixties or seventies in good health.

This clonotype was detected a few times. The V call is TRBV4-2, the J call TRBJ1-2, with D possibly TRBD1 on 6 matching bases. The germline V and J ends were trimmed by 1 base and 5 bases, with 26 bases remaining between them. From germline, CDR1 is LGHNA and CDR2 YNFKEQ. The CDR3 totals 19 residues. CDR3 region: CASSQGLPARDNRGYGYTF. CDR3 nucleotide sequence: TGTGCCAGCAGCCAAGGGCTGCCCGCCCGGGACAACCGAGGGTATGGCTACACCTTC.

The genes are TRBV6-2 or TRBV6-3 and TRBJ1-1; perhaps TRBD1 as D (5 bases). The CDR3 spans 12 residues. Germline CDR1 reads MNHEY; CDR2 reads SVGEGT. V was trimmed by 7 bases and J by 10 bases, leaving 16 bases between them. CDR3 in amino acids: CASNLGFGGAFF. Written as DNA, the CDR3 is TGTGCCAGCAATCTAGGATTCGGGGGAGCTTTCTTT.

The chain's CDR3 is CASSPVGHSGYNEQFF. The CDR3, as DNA: TGTGCCAGCAGCCCCGTCGGGCATTCGGGATACAATGAGCAGTTCTTC. The chain carries TRBV28 and TRBJ2-1, with a weak D call TRBD2 (5 bases). Trimming pared 6 bases from V and 4 bases from J, leaving 19 bases between. The CDR3 totals 16 residues. Germline V lookup: CDR1 MDHEN, CDR2 SYDVKM.

The CDR3 region has the DNA TGTGCCAGCAGCTTAGTCCGGGACAGGGACTACGAGCAGTACTTC. It translates to CASSLVRDRDYEQYF. The V and J genes are TRBV7-2 and TRBJ2-5, with 9 nucleotides matching TRBD1. The J call may be mistaken, given a closer DNA end match to TRBJ2-7. CDR1 is SGHTA and CDR2 is FQGNSA in the germline V gene. CDR3 length: 15 amino acids.

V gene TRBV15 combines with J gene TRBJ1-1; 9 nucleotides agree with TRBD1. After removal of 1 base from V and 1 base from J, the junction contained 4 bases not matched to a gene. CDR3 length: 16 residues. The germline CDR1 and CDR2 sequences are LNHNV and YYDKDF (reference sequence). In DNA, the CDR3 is TGTGCCACCAGCAGAGGGTGGACAGGGGCGAACACTGAAGCTTTCTTT. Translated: CATSRGWTGANTEAFF.

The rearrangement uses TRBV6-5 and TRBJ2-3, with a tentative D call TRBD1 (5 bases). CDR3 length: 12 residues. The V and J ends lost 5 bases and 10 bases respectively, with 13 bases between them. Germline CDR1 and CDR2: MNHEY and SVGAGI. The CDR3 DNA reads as TGTGCCAGCAGTAATCAGGGAAAGTCGCAGTATTTT. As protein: CASSNQGKSQYF.

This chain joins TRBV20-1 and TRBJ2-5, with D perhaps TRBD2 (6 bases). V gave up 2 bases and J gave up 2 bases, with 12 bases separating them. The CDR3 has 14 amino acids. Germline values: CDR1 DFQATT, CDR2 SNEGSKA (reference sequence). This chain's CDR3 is CSARTRAGQETQYF. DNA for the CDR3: TGCAGTGCTAGAACCCGAGCGGGTCAAGAGACCCAGTACTTC.

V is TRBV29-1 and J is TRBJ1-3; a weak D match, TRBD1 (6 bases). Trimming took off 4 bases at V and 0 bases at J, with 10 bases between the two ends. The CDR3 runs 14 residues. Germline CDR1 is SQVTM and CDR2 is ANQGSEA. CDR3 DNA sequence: TGCAGCGTTGCTAGGGACAACTCTGGAAACACCATATATTTT. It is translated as CSVARDNSGNTIYF.